The 18 T cell receptor beta chains below come from one sample, sequenced in a study of identical twins. MiXCR, run by TCRdb on the 5' RACE reads, gives a single entry per CDR3 protein. The table lists roughly 700,000 distinct CDR3 sequences, roughly 8% of them singletons. The same specimen was also included in a second study, on yellow fever vaccine responses in identical twins.

Sequencing was carried out using PBMCs. The source of these receptors is a young woman in good health.

This clonotype came up a few times. The J gene is TRBJ2-7, the V gene TRBV20-1; 14 bases match TRBD2. The V segment lost 5 bases and the J segment 1 base; nucleotides outside the gene matches: 7. Germline CDR1 and CDR2: DFQATT and SNEGSKA (reference sequence). The CDR3 spans 16 residues. CDR3 coding DNA: TGCAGTGCTGGAGGGACTAGCGGGAGTTTGTCCTACGAGCAGTACTTC. Encoded protein: CSAGGTSGSLSYEQYF.

This clonotype was seen only a few times. The V gene is TRBV6-2 or TRBV6-3, the J gene TRBJ2-2; the D is unclear. The germline V and J ends were trimmed by 8 bases and 6 bases, with 19 bases remaining between them. Germline V gene data show CDR1 as MNHEY and CDR2 as SVGEGT. This CDR3 has 15 residues. This CDR3 is CASYRPIGGPGELFF. The CDR3 region has the DNA TGTGCCAGCTACCGCCCCATCGGCGGTCCCGGGGAGCTGTTTTTT.

This clonotype was counted many times. The V gene is TRBV5-5, the J gene TRBJ2-7; TRBD1 might be the D (5 bases). This CDR3 region has 15 residues. Deletions cut 0 bases from V and 4 bases from J, with 14 bases between. CDR1 and CDR2 from the germline V gene are SGHKS and YYEKEE (reference sequence). The CDR3, as DNA: TGTGCCAGCAGCTTGGAGGGGCAGGCTGCGTACGAGCAGTACTTC. Its translation is CASSLEGQAAYEQYF.

This clonotype occurred many times. The chain has TRBV5-6 and TRBJ1-1, with 7 bases that match TRBD1. In germline, CDR1 is SGHDT, CDR2 YYEEEE. Trimming took 4 bases from V and 7 from J; bases not matched to a gene: 10. The CDR3 is 14 amino acids. The CDR3 DNA follows: TGTGCCAGCAGCCCCATAGGGCAGGGGGATGAAGCTTTCTTT. This sequence encodes CASSPIGQGDEAFF.

The chain recombines TRBV2 with TRBJ2-3; TRBD2 aligns across 8 bases. CDR3 length: 14 residues. The ends lost 6 bases at V and 2 bases at J; junction bases unmatched: 4. Germline values: CDR1 SNHLY, CDR2 FYNNEI. The CDR3 sequence: CASRGSGATDTQYF. Here the CDR3 DNA reads TGTGCCAGCAGGGGTAGCGGGGCCACAGATACGCAGTATTTT.

This chain's CDR3 is CASSLLAGGGREQFF. CDR3 DNA sequence: TGTGCCAGCAGCTTATTGGCGGGAGGGGGCAGAGAGCAGTTCTTC. The J gene is TRBJ2-1, the V gene TRBV7-2; the match to TRBD2 covers 9 bases. The CDR3 consists of 15 residues. V lost 2 bases, J lost 10 bases, and 9 bases stayed unmatched. CDR1 and CDR2 from the germline V gene are SGHTA and FQGNSA.

A word on this clonotype: One base away lies a much larger clone, so this may be a sequencing read error. No conserved phenylalanine or tryptophan is present at the end of the CDR3, so a read error is the likely explanation. The chain uses TRBV9 and TRBJ2-4, with D possibly matching TRBD2 (6 bases). There are 15 residues in the CDR3. V dropped 0 bases and J dropped 6 bases, with 13 bases sitting between them. The germline CDR1 and CDR2 sequences are SGDLS and YYNGEE. CDR3 nucleotides: TGTGCCAGCAGCGTAGGATTTGGGGGGAGAAACATTCAGTACTAC. It is translated as CASSVGFGGRNIQYY.

This clonotype was found many times. The rearrangement joins TRBV10-3 to TRBJ2-5; D is uncertain. With 2 bases removed from V and 6 bases from J, the gap between germline ends came to 7 bases. Germline V gives CDR1 ENHRY, CDR2 SYGVKD. CDR3 length equals 12 residues. The DNA of the CDR3 is TGTGCCATCAGTGAGGCCCGACAGACCCAGTACTTC. Protein product: CAISEARQTQYF.

This CDR3 reads CASSNIGQGKETQYF. The CDR3 DNA reads TGTGCCAGCAGTAACATCGGACAGGGGAAAGAGACCCAGTACTTC. This chain uses TRBV9 with TRBJ2-5; the match to TRBD1 covers 9 bases. The CDR3 sequence is 15 residues long. CDR1 SGDLS and CDR2 YYNGEE come from the germline V gene. V lost 5 bases to trimming and J lost 3 bases; unmatched junction nucleotides: 8.

This clonotype showed up just a few times. V usage is TRBV6-5 and J usage is TRBJ2-7; D not resolved. The germline V gene has CDR1 MNHEY and CDR2 SVGAGI. Between the trimmed V and J ends, which lost 4 bases and 0 bases, there was a span of 13 bases. This CDR3 region has 15 residues. The CDR3 sequence: CASSFTQARSYEQYF. As DNA, the CDR3 is TGTGCCAGCAGTTTTACTCAGGCTCGCTCCTACGAGCAGTACTTC.

The chain couples TRBV15 to TRBJ2-7; D gene ambiguous. The CDR3 is 14 amino acids. Looked up from germline, CDR1 is LNHNV and CDR2 is YYDKDF (reference sequence). With 1 base removed from V and 2 bases from J, the gap between germline ends came to 9 bases. The CDR3, as DNA: TGTGCCACCAGCAGAGTGGCAGGAACCTACGAGCAGTACTTC. Translating gives CATSRVAGTYEQYF.

This clonotype occurred many times. J is TRBJ2-7 and V is TRBV20-1; D assignment may be TRBD1 or TRBD2 (5 bases each). Trimming removed 2 bases from V and 7 bases from J, with 18 bases in between. Germline V CDR1 and CDR2: DFQATT, SNEGSKA (reference sequence). This CDR3 is 14 amino acids long. In DNA form, the CDR3 reads TGCAGTGCTAGACCAAGCGGCTCAAAGGGGGAGCAGTACTTC. It codes for CSARPSGSKGEQYF.

In its sample, this clonotype was seen a few times. CDR3 nucleotide sequence: TGTGCCAGCAGCCGGGACACTGAGCAGTTCTTC. Its translation: CASSRDTEQFF. V usage is TRBV7-9 and J usage is TRBJ2-1, with D perhaps matching TRBD1 (6 bases). Germline CDR1 is SEHNR and CDR2 is FQNEAQ (reference sequence). This CDR3 has 11 amino acids. Trimming stripped 5 bases from V and 9 bases from J, with 8 bases between.

Many counts were recorded for this clonotype. The chain is built from TRBV20-1 and TRBJ2-7, with D perhaps TRBD1 (5 bases). CDR1 is DFQATT and CDR2 is SNEGSKA in the germline V gene (reference sequence). The length of the CDR3 is 13 residues. V was clipped by 2 bases and J by 4 bases, with 12 bases between them. The CDR3 is CSARYRTRYEQYF. DNA of the CDR3: TGCAGTGCTAGATACAGGACCCGGTACGAGCAGTACTTC.

This clonotype was found many times. The chain combines TRBV20-1 with TRBJ2-3; 13 bases fit TRBD2. The CDR3 loop spans 17 amino acids. In germline, CDR1 is DFQATT, CDR2 SNEGSKA (reference sequence). The trim removed 5 bases at V and 0 bases at J, leaving 8 bases unmatched. The CDR3 DNA reads TGCAGTGCTGGATGGACTAGCGGGGGACTAAGCACAGATACGCAGTATTTT. Encoded protein: CSAGWTSGGLSTDTQYF.

CDR3 amino acids: CSARDPGAHEQYF. As DNA, the CDR3 is TGCAGTGCTAGAGATCCGGGGGCCCACGAGCAGTACTTC. The rearrangement joins TRBV20-1 to TRBJ2-7; TRBD1 or TRBD2 may be the D gene (6 bases each). Germline CDR1 is DFQATT and CDR2 is SNEGSKA (reference sequence). Between the trimmed V and J ends, which lost 0 bases and 5 bases, there was a span of 11 bases. This CDR3 region has 13 residues.

In its sample, this clonotype was seen a few times. This chain links TRBV5-1 with TRBJ2-1; 10 bases agree with TRBD1. This CDR3 has 15 residues. The germline V gene encodes CDR1 SGHRS and CDR2 YFSETQ. V was pared by 0 bases and J by 8 bases, with 5 bases of the junction left unmatched. The CDR3 DNA sequence: TGCGCCAGCAGCTTGGGGACAGGGGGTGGCGATGAGCAGTTCTTC. Translation: CASSLGTGGGDEQFF.

There are many counts of this clonotype. The rearrangement links TRBV6-6 to TRBJ2-7; the D is unclear. Per germline, CDR1 MNHNY and CDR2 SVGAGI (reference sequence). V lost 8 bases to trimming and J lost 5 bases, with 4 bases between them. CDR3 size: 9 residues. The CDR3 nucleotides read TGTGCCAGCGGAAACGAGCAGTACTTC. It is translated as CASGNEQYF.